Below, 8 T cell receptor beta chains from the same sample are listed, as sequenced in a study of breast tumors, draining lymph nodes, adjacent tissues. Samples came from axillary lymph nodes draining the breast cancer. TCRdb itself ran the multiplex PCR reads through MiXCR, one entry per CDR3 protein. The top ten hold roughly 4.3% of the sample, which has 150,000 to 200,000 distinct CDR3 sequences, around a third seen once. The sequenced material came from axillary lymph node tissue. These TCRs come from a female donor with breast cancer. Some clones in this sample may be carry-over from other donors' samples.

Ten or more counts support this clonotype. V is TRBV7-9 and J is TRBJ1-4; weak D call: TRBD1 (6 bases). This CDR3 is 15 amino acids long. Germline CDR1 SEHNR, CDR2 FQNEAQ (reference sequence). V lost 5 bases to trimming and J lost 8 bases, with 18 bases between them. The CDR3 nucleotides read TGTGCCAGCAGCCCTCCGGGGGGGCAAGAGGAAAAACTGTTTTTT. It is translated as CASSPPGGQEEKLFF.

The V call is TRBV6-5, the J call TRBJ2-3, with D tentatively TRBD2 (6 bases). V shed 5 bases and J shed 4 bases, with 13 bases lying between them. Germline-derived CDR1 and CDR2 are MNHEY and SVGAGI. This CDR3 has 14 residues. CDR3 region: CASSHGWGADTQYF. Written as DNA, the CDR3 is TGTGCCAGCAGTCACGGGTGGGGGGCAGATACGCAGTATTTT.

This clonotype has at least ten counts. The chain has TRBV7-6 and TRBJ2-1; TRBD2 matches at 9 bases. Losses at the gene ends were 3 bases for V and 7 bases for J; bases not matched to a gene: 7. This CDR3 spans 15 amino acids. CDR1 SGHVS and CDR2 FNYEAQ come from the germline V gene. CDR3 coding DNA: TGTGCCAGCAGCTTTGGGACTAGCTCCACAAATGAGCAGTTCTTC. Its translation is CASSFGTSSTNEQFF.

This clonotype was found many times. The genes are TRBV7-9 and TRBJ2-3; D possibly corresponds to TRBD2 (5 bases). The CDR3 length is 17 residues. Trimming took 3 bases from V and 0 from J, leaving 16 bases between them. The germline gives CDR1 SEHNR, CDR2 FQNEAQ (reference sequence). CDR3: CASSFSDWASSTDTQYF. The CDR3 coding sequence is TGTGCCAGCAGCTTTTCGGACTGGGCGAGTAGCACAGATACGCAGTATTTT. Based on the CDR3 plus reference TRBV7-9 and TRBJ2-3, the full variable domain is DTGVSQNPRHKITKRGQNVTFRCDPISEHNRLYWYRQTLGQGPEFLTYFQNEAQLEKSRLLSDRFSAERPKGSFSTLEIQRTEQGDSAMYLCASSFSDWASSTDTQYFGPGTRLTVL.

This chain joins TRBV19 and TRBJ1-6; D gene uncertain. V shed 1 base and J shed 5 bases, with 15 bases lying between them. The CDR3 has 17 amino acids. Germline CDR1 and CDR2: LNHDA and SQIVND (reference sequence). CDR3 sequence: CASSIAEGRQHNSPLHF. The CDR3 DNA reads as TGTGCCAGTAGTATAGCTGAAGGGCGCCAGCATAATTCACCCCTCCACTTT.

V and J are TRBV15 and TRBJ2-7, with TRBD1 matching 8 bases. CDR1 LNHNV and CDR2 YYDKDF come from the germline V gene (reference sequence). The CDR3 has 17 amino acids. V shed 0 bases, J shed 4 bases, and the junction held 11 bases outside the gene matches. The CDR3 DNA reads TGTGCCACCAGCAGAGATAGGGGGACAGGCTCCAGGTACGAGCAGTACTTC. Its translation is CATSRDRGTGSRYEQYF.

This clonotype was picked up many times. This chain uses TRBV19 with TRBJ2-1, with D possibly being TRBD1 (5 bases). This CDR3 contains 13 residues. Trimming pared 5 bases from V and 8 bases from J, leaving 13 bases between. Germline V CDR1 and CDR2: LNHDA, SQIVND (reference sequence). CDR3 amino acids: CASSVRGSHEQFF. The CDR3 nucleotides read TGTGCCAGTAGTGTAAGGGGTAGCCATGAGCAGTTCTTC. Variable domain in full (rest from reference TRBV19 and TRBJ2-1): DGGITQSPKYLFRKEGQNVTLSCEQNLNHDAMYWYRQDPGQGLRLIYYSQIVNDFQKGDIAEGYSVSREKKESFPLTVTSAQKNPTAFYLCASSVRGSHEQFFGPGTRLTVL.

Regarding this clonotype: Since a much larger clone is just one base distant, this may be a read error. The rearrangement uses TRBV11-2 and TRBJ2-1; D is undetermined. The germline V gene has CDR1 SGHAT and CDR2 FQNNGV. There are 12 residues in the CDR3. The CDR3 protein is CASSLERNAQFF. The CDR3 nucleotides are TGTGCCAGCAGCTTAGAGAGGAATGCGCAGTTCTTC.